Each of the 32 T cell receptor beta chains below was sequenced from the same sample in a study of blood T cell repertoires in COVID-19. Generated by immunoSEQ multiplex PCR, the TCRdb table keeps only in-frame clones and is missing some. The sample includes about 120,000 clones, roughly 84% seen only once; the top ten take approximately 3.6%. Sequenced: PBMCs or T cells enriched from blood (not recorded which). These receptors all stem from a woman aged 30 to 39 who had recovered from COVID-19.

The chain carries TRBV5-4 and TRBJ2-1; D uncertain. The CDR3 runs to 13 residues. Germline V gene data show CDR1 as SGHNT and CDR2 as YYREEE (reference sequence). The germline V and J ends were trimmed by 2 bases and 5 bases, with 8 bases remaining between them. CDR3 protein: CASSFLADNEQFF. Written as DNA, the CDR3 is TGTGCCAGCAGCTTTTTAGCAGACAATGAGCAGTTCTTC.

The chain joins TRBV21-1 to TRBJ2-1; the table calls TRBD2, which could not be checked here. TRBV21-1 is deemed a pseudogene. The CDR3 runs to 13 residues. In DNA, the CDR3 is TGTGCCAGCAGCAGGGAGGAGTACAATGAGCAGTTCTTC. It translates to CASSREEYNEQFF.

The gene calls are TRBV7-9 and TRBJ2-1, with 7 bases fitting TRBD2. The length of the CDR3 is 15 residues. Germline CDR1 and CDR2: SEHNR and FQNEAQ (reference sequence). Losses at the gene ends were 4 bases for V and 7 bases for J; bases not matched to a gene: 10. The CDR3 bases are TGTGCCAGCAGCTCTCCGGGACTAATGATGAATGAGCAGTTCTTC. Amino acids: CASSSPGLMMNEQFF.

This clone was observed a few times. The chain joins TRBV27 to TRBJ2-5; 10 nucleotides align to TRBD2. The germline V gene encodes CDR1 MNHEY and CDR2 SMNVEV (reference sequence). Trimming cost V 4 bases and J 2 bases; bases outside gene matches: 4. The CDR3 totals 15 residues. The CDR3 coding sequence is TGTGCCAGCAGTTCAGGGACTAGCGAACAAGAGACCCAGTACTTC. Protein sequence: CASSSGTSEQETQYF.

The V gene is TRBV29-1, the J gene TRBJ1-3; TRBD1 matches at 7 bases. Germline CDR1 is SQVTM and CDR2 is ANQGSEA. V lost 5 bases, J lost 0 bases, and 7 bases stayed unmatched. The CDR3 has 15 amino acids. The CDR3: CSVTGTVGSGNTIYF. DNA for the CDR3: TGCAGCGTTACCGGGACAGTCGGCTCTGGAAACACCATATATTTT.

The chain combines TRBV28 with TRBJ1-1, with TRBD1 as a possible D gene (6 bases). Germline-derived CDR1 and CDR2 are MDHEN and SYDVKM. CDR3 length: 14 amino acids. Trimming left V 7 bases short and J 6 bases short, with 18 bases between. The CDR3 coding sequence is TGTGCCAGCACACAATTCCGACAGGTCCCTGAAGCTTTCTTT. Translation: CASTQFRQVPEAFF.

CDR3 in amino acids: CASSRLQGVDTEAFF. CDR3 nucleotide sequence: TGTGCCAGCAGCCGTCTACAGGGTGTGGACACTGAAGCTTTCTTT. V is TRBV14 and J is TRBJ1-1; D possibly corresponds to TRBD1 (6 bases). Trimming stripped 4 bases from V and 3 bases from J, with 15 bases between. Germline values: CDR1 SGHDN, CDR2 FVKESK. This CDR3 contains 15 residues.

The CDR3 loop is CASSLDGGSSISYNEQFF. DNA for the CDR3: TGCGCCAGCAGCTTGGATGGCGGGAGCAGTATCTCCTACAATGAGCAGTTCTTC. J is TRBJ2-1 and V is TRBV5-1, with TRBD2 identical over 7 bases. Trimming removed 0 bases from V and 0 bases from J; junction bases left unmatched: 9. This CDR3 region has 18 residues. Germline CDR1 reads SGHRS; CDR2 reads YFSETQ.

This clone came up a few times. The CDR3: CASSVRGVNQPQHF. CDR3 sequence (DNA): TGTGCCAGCAGTGTTCGGGGTGTCAATCAGCCCCAGCATTTT. The chain employs TRBV2 and TRBJ1-5; no reliable D call. CDR1 SNHLY and CDR2 FYNNEI come from the germline V gene. The V end lost 4 bases, the J end lost 3 bases, and 10 bases lay between the germline ends. The CDR3 loop spans 14 amino acids.

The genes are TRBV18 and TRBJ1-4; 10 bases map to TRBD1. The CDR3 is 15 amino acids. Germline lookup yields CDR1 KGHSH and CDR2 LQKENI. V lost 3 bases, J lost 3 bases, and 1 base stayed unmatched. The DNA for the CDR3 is TGTGCCAGCTCACCCGGGACAGGGGCTAATGAAAAACTGTTTTTT. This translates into CASSPGTGANEKLFF.

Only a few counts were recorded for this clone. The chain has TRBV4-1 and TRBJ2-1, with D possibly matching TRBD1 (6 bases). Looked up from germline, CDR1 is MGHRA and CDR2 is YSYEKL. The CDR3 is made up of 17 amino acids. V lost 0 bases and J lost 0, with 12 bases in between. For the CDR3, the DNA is TGCGCCAGCAGCCAAGATAGGGGGATGGGCTCCTACAATGAGCAGTTCTTC. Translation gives CASSQDRGMGSYNEQFF.

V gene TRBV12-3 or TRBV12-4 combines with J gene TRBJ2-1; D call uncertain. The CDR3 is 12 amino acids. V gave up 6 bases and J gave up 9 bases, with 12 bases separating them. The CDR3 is CASRATGGEQFF. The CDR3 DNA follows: TGTGCCAGCAGGGCGACTGGTGGTGAGCAGTTCTTC.

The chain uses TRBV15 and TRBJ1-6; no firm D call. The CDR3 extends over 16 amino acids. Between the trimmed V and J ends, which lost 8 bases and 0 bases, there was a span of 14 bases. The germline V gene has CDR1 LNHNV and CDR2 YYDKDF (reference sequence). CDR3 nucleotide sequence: TGTGCCACCGCCCAGGCGGGATCCTCCTATAATTCACCCCTCCACTTT. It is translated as CATAQAGSSYNSPLHF.

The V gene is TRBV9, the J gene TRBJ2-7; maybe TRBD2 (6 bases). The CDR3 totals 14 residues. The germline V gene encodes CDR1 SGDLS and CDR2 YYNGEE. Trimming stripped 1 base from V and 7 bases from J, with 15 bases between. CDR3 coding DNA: TGTGCCAGCAGCGTATTGGCGGGATCGTGGGAGCAGTACTTC. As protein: CASSVLAGSWEQYF.

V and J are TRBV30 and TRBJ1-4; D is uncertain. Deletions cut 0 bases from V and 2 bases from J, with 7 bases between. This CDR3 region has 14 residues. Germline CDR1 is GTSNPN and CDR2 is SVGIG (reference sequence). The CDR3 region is CAWSVSSTNEKLFF. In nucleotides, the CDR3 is TGTGCCTGGAGTGTTAGCAGCACTAATGAAAAACTGTTTTTT.

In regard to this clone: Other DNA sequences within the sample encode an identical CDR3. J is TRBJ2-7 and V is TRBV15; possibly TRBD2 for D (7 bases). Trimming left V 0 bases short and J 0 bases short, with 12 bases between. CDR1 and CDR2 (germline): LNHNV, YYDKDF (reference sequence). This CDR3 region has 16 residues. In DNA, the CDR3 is TGTGCCACCAGCAGAGATGGGGGGGCGAGCTCCTACGAGCAGTACTTC. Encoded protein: CATSRDGGASSYEQYF.

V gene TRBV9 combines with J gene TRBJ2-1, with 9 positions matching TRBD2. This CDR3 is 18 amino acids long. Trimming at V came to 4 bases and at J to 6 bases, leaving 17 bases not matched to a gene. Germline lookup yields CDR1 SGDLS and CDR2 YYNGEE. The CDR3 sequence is CASSYSGGGTSLINEQFF. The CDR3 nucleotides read TGTGCCAGCAGCTACAGTGGGGGGGGGACTAGCCTAATCAATGAGCAGTTCTTC.

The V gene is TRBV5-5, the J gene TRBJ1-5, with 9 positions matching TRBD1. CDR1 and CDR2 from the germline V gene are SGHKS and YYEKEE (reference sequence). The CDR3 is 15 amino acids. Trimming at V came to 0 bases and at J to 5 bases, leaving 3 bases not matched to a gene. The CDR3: CASSLGGTGHQPQHF. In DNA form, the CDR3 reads TGTGCCAGCAGCTTGGGGGGGACAGGGCATCAGCCCCAGCATTTT.

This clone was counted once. CDR3 in amino acids: CASSPSGFNYGYTF. The CDR3 DNA reads TGTGCCAGCAGCCCGTCAGGCTTCAACTATGGCTACACCTTC. The genes are TRBV3-1 (or the pseudogene TRBV3-2) and TRBJ1-2; no reliable D call. This CDR3 comprises 14 residues. The V end lost 4 bases, the J end lost 2 bases, and 11 bases lay between the germline ends. In germline, CDR1 is LGHDT, CDR2 YNNKEL (reference sequence).

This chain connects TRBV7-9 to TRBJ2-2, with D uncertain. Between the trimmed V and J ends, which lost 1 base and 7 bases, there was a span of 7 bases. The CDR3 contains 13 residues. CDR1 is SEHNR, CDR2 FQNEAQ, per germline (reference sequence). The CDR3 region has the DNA TGTGCCAGCAGCTTAGTGCGGAGCGGGGAGCTGTTTTTT. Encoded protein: CASSLVRSGELFF. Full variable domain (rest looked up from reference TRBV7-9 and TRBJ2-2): DTGVSQNPRHKITKRGQNVTFRCDPISEHNRLYWYRQTLGQGPEFLTYFQNEAQLEKSRLLSDRFSAERPKGSFSTLEIQRTEQGDSAMYLCASSLVRSGELFFGEGSRLTVL.

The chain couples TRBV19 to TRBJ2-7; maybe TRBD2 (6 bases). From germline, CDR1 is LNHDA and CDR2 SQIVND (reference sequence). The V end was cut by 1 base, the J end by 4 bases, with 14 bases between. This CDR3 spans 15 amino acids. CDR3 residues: CASSIASGEGYEQYF. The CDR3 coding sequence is TGTGCCAGTAGTATAGCCTCGGGAGAGGGGTACGAGCAGTACTTC.

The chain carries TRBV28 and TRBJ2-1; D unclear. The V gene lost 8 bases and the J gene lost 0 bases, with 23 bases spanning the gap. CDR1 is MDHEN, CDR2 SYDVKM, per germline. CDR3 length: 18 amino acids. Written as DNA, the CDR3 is TGTGCCAGCCTCCCTCCCTTTCTCGAGAAGAGCTCCTACAATGAGCAGTTCTTC. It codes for CASLPPFLEKSSYNEQFF.

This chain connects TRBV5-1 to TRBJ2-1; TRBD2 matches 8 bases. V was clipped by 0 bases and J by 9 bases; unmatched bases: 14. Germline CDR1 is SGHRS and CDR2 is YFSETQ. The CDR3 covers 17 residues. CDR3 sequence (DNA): TGCGCCAGCAGCTTGGCCTTTAGCGGGACCGGCCTAAGTGAGCAGTTCTTC. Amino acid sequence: CASSLAFSGTGLSEQFF.

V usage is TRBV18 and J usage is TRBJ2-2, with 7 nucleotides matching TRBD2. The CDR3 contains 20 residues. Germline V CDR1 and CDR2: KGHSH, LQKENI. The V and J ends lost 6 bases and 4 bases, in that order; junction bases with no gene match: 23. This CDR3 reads CASSEKAGETVRLVTGELFF. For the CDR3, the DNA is TGTGCCAGCTCGGAAAAGGCGGGGGAGACGGTACGATTGGTCACCGGGGAGCTGTTTTTT.

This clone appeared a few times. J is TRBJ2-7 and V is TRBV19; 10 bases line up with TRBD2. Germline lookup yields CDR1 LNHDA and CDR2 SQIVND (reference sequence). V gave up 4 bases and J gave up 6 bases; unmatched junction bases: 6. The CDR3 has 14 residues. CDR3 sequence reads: CASSTSGRNAEQYF. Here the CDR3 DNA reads TGTGCCAGTAGTACTAGCGGGAGAAACGCCGAGCAGTACTTC. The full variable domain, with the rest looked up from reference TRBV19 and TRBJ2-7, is DGGITQSPKYLFRKEGQNVTLSCEQNLNHDAMYWYRQDPGQGLRLIYYSQIVNDFQKGDIAEGYSVSREKKESFPLTVTSAQKNPTAFYLCASSTSGRNAEQYFGPGTRLTVT.

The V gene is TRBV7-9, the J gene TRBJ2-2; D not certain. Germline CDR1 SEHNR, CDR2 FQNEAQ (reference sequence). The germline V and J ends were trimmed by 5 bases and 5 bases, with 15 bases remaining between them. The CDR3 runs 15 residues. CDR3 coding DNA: TGTGCCAGCAGCCCTAACATCGCTAGAACCGGGGAGCTGTTTTTT. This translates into CASSPNIARTGELFF.

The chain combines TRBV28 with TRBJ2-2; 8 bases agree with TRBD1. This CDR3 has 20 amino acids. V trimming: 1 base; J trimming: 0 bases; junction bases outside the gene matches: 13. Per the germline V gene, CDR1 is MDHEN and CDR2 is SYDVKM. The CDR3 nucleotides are TGTGCCAGCAGTTTATTCGGGGCCGGGACAGGTGCGACGAACACCGGGGAGCTGTTTTTT. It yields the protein CASSLFGAGTGATNTGELFF. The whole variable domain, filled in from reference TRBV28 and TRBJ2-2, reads DVKVTQSSRYLVKRTGEKVFLECVQDMDHENMFWYRQDPGLGLRLIYFSYDVKMKEKGDIPEGYSVSREKKERFSLILESASTNQTSMYLCASSLFGAGTGATNTGELFFGEGSRLTVL.

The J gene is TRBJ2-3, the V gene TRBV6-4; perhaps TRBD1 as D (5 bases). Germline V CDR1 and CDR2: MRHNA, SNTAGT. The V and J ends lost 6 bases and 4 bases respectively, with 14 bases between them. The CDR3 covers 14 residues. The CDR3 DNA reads TGTGCCAGCAGCGCCTCAGGGCCCCCAGATACGCAGTATTTT. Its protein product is CASSASGPPDTQYF.

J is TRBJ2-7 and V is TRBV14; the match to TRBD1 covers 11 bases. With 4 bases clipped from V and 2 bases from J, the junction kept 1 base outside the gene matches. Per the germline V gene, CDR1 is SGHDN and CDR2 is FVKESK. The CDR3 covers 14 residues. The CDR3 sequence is CASSPGQGAYEQYF. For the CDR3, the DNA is TGTGCCAGCAGCCCGGGACAGGGGGCCTACGAGCAGTACTTC.

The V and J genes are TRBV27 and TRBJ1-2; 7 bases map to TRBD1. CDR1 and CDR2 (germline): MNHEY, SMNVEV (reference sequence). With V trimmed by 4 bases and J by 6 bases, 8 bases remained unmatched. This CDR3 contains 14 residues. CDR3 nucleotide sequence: TGTGCCAGCAGTTCCACCGACAGGGCTAATGGCTACACCTTC. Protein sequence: CASSSTDRANGYTF.

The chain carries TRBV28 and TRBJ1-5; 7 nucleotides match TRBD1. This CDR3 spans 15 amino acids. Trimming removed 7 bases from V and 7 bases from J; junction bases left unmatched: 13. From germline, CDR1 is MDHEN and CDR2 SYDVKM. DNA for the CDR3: TGTGCCAGCACCCAAGGCAGAGGGGGCCGCCAGCCCCAGCATTTT. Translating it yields CASTQGRGGRQPQHF. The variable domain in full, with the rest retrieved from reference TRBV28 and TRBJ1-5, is DVKVTQSSRYLVKRTGEKVFLECVQDMDHENMFWYRQDPGLGLRLIYFSYDVKMKEKGDIPEGYSVSREKKERFSLILESASTNQTSMYLCASTQGRGGRQPQHFGDGTRLSIL.

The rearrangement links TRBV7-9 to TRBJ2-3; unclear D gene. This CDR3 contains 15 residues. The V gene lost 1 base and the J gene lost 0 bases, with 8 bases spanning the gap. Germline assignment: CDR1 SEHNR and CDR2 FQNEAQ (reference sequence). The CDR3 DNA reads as TGTGCCAGCAGCTTAGGCGGAGTCAGCACAGATACGCAGTATTTT. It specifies CASSLGGVSTDTQYF. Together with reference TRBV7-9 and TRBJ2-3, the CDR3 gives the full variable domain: DTGVSQNPRHKITKRGQNVTFRCDPISEHNRLYWYRQTLGQGPEFLTYFQNEAQLEKSRLLSDRFSAERPKGSFSTLEIQRTEQGDSAMYLCASSLGGVSTDTQYFGPGTRLTVL.